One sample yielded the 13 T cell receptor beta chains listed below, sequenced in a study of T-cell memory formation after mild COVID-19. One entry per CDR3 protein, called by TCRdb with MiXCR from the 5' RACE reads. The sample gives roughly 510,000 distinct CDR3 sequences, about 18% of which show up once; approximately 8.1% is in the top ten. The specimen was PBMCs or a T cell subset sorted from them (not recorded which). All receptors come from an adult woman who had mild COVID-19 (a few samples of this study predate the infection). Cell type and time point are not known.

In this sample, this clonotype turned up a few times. The CDR3 DNA is TGTGCCAGCAGCCAGAGCGACAGGGAACTCTACGAGCAGTACTTC. This gives the protein CASSQSDRELYEQYF. This chain connects TRBV14 to TRBJ2-7; 7 positions match TRBD1. The V gene end was trimmed by 3 bases and the J gene end by 3 bases; junction bases not matched to a gene: 8. CDR1 SGHDN and CDR2 FVKESK come from the germline V gene. This CDR3 has 15 residues.

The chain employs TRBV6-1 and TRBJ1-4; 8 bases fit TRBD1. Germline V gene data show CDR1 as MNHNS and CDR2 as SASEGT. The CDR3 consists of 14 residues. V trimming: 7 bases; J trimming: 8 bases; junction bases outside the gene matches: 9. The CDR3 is CASKTDRGREKLFF. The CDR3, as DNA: TGTGCCAGCAAAACAGACAGGGGTAGAGAAAAACTGTTTTTT.

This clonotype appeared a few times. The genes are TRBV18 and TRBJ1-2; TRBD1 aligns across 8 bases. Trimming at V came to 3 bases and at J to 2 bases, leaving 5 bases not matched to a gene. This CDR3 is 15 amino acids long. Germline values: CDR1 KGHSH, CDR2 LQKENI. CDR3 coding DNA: TGTGCCAGCTCACCGACAGGGGATACCAACTATGGCTACACCTTC. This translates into CASSPTGDTNYGYTF.

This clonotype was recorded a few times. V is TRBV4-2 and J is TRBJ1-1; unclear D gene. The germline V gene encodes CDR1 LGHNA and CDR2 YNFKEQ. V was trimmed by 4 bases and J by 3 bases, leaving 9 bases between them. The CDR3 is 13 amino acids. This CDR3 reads CASSPPGDTEAFF. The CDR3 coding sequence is TGTGCCAGCAGCCCCCCTGGGGACACTGAAGCTTTCTTT.

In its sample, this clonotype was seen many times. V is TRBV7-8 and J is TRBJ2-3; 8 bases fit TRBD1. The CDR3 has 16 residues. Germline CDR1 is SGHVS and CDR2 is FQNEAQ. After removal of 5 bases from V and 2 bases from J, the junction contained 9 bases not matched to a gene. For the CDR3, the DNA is TGTGCCAGCAGCGAGTTCCGGGACAGGATCACAGATACGCAGTATTTT. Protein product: CASSEFRDRITDTQYF.

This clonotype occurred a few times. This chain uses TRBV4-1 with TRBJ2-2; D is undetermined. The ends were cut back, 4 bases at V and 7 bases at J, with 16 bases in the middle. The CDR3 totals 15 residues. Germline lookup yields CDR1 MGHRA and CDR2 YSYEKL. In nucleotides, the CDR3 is TGCGCCAGCAGCCCCATAGGAAGTAAAAACGGGGAGCTGTTTTTT. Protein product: CASSPIGSKNGELFF.

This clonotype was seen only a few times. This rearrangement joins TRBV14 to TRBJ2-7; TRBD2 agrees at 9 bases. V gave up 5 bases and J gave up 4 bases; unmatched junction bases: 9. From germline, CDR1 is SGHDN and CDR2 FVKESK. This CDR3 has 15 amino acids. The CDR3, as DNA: TGTGCCAGCAGCTTAATAGCGGGAGCCAGGTACGAGCAGTACTTC. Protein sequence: CASSLIAGARYEQYF.

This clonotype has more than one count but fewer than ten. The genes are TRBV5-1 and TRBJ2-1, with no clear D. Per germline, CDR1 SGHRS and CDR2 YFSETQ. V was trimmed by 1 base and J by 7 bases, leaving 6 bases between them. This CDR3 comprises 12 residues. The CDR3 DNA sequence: TGCGCCAGCAGCTTGCCCCAAAATGAGCAGTTCTTC. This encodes CASSLPQNEQFF.

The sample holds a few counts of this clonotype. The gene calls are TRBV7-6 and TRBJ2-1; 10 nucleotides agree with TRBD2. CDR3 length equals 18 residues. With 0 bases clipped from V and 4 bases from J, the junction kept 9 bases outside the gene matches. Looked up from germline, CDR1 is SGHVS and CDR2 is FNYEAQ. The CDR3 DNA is TGTGCCAGCAGCTTAGCGGTCCCTAGCGGGGGCCCATACAATGAGCAGTTCTTC. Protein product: CASSLAVPSGGPYNEQFF.

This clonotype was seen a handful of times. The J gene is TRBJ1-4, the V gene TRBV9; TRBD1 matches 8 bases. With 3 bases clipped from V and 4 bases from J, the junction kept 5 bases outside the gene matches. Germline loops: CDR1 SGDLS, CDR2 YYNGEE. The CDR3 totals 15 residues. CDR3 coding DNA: TGTGCCAGCAGCGGGGACAGGTCCTTTAATGAAAAACTGTTTTTT. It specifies CASSGDRSFNEKLFF.

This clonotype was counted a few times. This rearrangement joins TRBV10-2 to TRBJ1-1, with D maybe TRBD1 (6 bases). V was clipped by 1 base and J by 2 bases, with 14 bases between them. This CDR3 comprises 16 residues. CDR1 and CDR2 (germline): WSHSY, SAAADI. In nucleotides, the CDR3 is TGCGCCAGCAGTGAGTATCCCCCAGGGGTTAACACTGAAGCTTTCTTT. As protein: CASSEYPPGVNTEAFF.

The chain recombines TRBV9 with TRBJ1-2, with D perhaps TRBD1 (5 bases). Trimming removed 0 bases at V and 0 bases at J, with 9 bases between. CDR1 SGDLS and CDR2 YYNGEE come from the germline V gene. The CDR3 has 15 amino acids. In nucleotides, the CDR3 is TGTGCCAGCAGCGTAGGCAGGGCAGCTAACTATGGCTACACCTTC. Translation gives CASSVGRAANYGYTF.

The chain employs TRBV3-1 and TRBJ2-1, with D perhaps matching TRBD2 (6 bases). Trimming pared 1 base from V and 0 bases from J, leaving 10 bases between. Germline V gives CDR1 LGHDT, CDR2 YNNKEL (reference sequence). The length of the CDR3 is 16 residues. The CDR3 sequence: CASSQVSGFSYNEQFF. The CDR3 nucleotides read TGTGCCAGCAGCCAAGTTAGCGGTTTCTCCTACAATGAGCAGTTCTTC.